The 25 T cell receptor beta chains below were found in one sample sequenced in a study of T cell repertoires in cytomegalovirus infection. TCRdb processed the reads anew with MiXCR; each CDR3 protein has one entry. The sample shows 250,000 to 300,000 distinct CDR3 sequences, roughly a fifth of them seen only once. Antigen specificity for these receptors is unknown. The specimen comprised cultured PBMCs, sampled from culture after CMV antigen stimulation. These receptors came from a human donor in good health (CMV status not recorded). Some clones in this sample may be carry-over from other donors' samples.

The V and J genes are TRBV6-1 and TRBJ1-1, with a possible D match to TRBD1 (6 bases). The germline V gene has CDR1 MNHNS and CDR2 SASEGT. V lost 9 bases, J lost 3 bases, and 11 bases lay in between. This CDR3 region has 12 residues. CDR3 DNA: TGTGCCAGTGGCCAGGGGTACACTGAAGCTTTCTTT. Amino acid sequence: CASGQGYTEAFF.

The V call is TRBV6-1, the J call TRBJ2-2; D unclear. Trimming took 10 bases from V and 5 from J, leaving 8 bases between them. CDR3 length: 11 amino acids. Germline loops: CDR1 MNHNS, CDR2 SASEGT. The CDR3 is CATKATGELFF. The CDR3 nucleotides are TGTGCCACGAAAGCTACCGGGGAGCTGTTTTTT.

Turning to this clonotype: One end of the junction varies from germline; a read error may be responsible. The chain uses TRBV7-2 and TRBJ2-3, with no clear D. The length of the CDR3 is 15 residues. In germline, CDR1 is SGHTA, CDR2 FQGNSA. The CDR3 sequence is CACSQELADKDTQYF. As DNA, the CDR3 is TGTGCCTGCAGCCAGGAATTAGCAGATAAAGATACGCAGTATTTT.

This clonotype was detected many times. The chain combines TRBV7-2 with TRBJ1-1; D gene ambiguous. Germline loops: CDR1 SGHTA, CDR2 FQGNSA. CDR3 length: 13 amino acids. Trimming took 4 bases from V and 4 from J, leaving 10 bases between them. In nucleotides, the CDR3 is TGTGCCAGCAGCTCGGGATGGGGCACTGAAGCTTTCTTT. It codes for CASSSGWGTEAFF.

This clonotype was counted many times. This rearrangement joins TRBV11-2 to TRBJ1-5; D is ambiguous. Germline V gene sequence: CDR1 SGHAT, CDR2 FQNNGV. V was cut by 0 bases and J by 3 bases, with 3 bases left in between. This CDR3 has 13 residues. Written as DNA, the CDR3 is TGTGCCAGCAGCTTAGAGATCAATCAGCCCCAGCATTTT. Amino acids: CASSLEINQPQHF.

For this clonotype: One end of the junction is discordant with germline, which a read error may explain. The V and J genes are TRBV20-1 and TRBJ2-3; D is uncertain. The CDR3 length is 14 residues. CDR1 and CDR2 (germline): DFQATT, SNEGSKA (reference sequence). CDR3 sequence reads: CSARVELGTDKQYF. CDR3 DNA: TGCAGTGCTAGAGTAGAGCTTGGCACAGATAAGCAGTATTTT.

This clonotype was picked up many times. The V call is TRBV7-2, the J call TRBJ2-5, with D uncertain. Trimming removed 5 bases from V and 1 base from J, with 5 bases in between. This CDR3 has 12 amino acids. Germline V lookup: CDR1 SGHTA, CDR2 FQGNSA. CDR3 loop: CASSRTQETQYF. For the CDR3, the DNA is TGTGCCAGCAGCCGGACCCAAGAGACCCAGTACTTC.

The table lists this clonotype with many counts. This rearrangement joins TRBV5-4 to TRBJ2-7, with a tentative D call TRBD1 (6 bases). The germline CDR1 and CDR2 sequences are SGHNT and YYREEE (reference sequence). V dropped 5 bases and J dropped 2 bases, with 14 bases sitting between them. CDR3 length: 14 amino acids. DNA of the CDR3: TGTGCCAGCAGGTCCGCAGGGGCCCCCTACGAGCAGTACGTC. This gives the protein CASRSAGAPYEQYV.

V gene TRBV28 combines with J gene TRBJ2-4, with D possibly being TRBD2 (6 bases). The CDR3 sequence is 14 residues long. Germline CDR1 is MDHEN and CDR2 is SYDVKM. The ends were cut back, 7 bases at V and 3 bases at J, with 13 bases in the middle. The CDR3 region is CASTSGLGKNIQYF. CDR3 in DNA: TGTGCCAGCACAAGCGGGTTGGGCAAAAACATTCAGTACTTC.

The chain employs TRBV11-2 and TRBJ1-2, with D unresolved. CDR1 is SGHAT, CDR2 FQNNGV, per germline. The ends were cut back, 3 bases at V and 1 base at J, with 12 bases in the middle. There are 15 residues in the CDR3. CDR3 nucleotides: TGTGCCAGCAGCTTTGGTCAGAAAGTTAACTATGGCTACACCTTC. It encodes CASSFGQKVNYGYTF.

There are a few counts of this clonotype. V and J are TRBV7-8 and TRBJ2-1; D possibly corresponds to TRBD1 (5 bases). Germline CDR1 and CDR2: SGHVS and FQNEAQ. Trimming took off 5 bases at V and 9 bases at J, with 11 bases between the two ends. The CDR3 has 12 amino acids. CDR3 sequence (DNA): TGTGCCAGCAGCCCAGGGTGGATTGAGCAGTTCTTC. The encoded protein is CASSPGWIEQFF.

This clonotype was seen many times. The chain employs TRBV7-2 and TRBJ2-3, with 11 bases aligning to TRBD2. The germline V gene encodes CDR1 SGHTA and CDR2 FQGNSA. The V segment lost 5 bases and the J segment 0 bases; nucleotides outside the gene matches: 7. The CDR3 consists of 17 residues. CDR3 sequence (DNA): TGTGCCAGCAGCCTAGAGGGACTAGCGGTTAGCACAGATACGCAGTATTTT. Translating gives CASSLEGLAVSTDTQYF.

Only a few counts were recorded for this clonotype. J is TRBJ2-3 and V is TRBV19, with 9 nucleotides matching TRBD1. Per the germline V gene, CDR1 is LNHDA and CDR2 is SQIVND (reference sequence). This CDR3 has 15 amino acids. With V trimmed by 3 bases and J by 3 bases, 4 bases remained unmatched. The CDR3, as DNA: TGTGCCAGTAGTATCGGGACAGGGACGACAGATACGCAGTATTTT. As protein: CASSIGTGTTDTQYF.

The rearrangement links TRBV12-3 or TRBV12-4 to TRBJ2-7; D is possibly TRBD2 (6 bases). The CDR3 is 13 residues long. V was shortened by 9 bases and J by 1 base, with 13 bases between the two germline ends. DNA for the CDR3: TGTGCCAGATGGGAGGCGGAGTCCTACGAGCAGTACGTC. Its translation: CARWEAESYEQYV.

This clonotype was seen a single time. The chain has TRBV20-1 and TRBJ1-5, with D unclear. This CDR3 is built from 14 residues. Trimming took 5 bases from V and 0 from J, leaving 11 bases between them. CDR1 and CDR2 from the germline V gene are DFQATT and SNEGSKA (reference sequence). The CDR3 protein is CSAPTGYSNQPQHF. The DNA of the CDR3 is TGCAGTGCTCCGACCGGGTATAGCAATCAGCCCCAGCATTTT.

This clonotype turned up a few times. The chain links TRBV3-1 to TRBJ2-1; D uncertain. This CDR3 spans 14 amino acids. Germline V gene lookup returns CDR1 LGHDT and CDR2 YNNKEL (reference sequence). V lost 4 bases, J lost 0 bases, and 7 bases lay in between. The CDR3 spells CASSRTNSYNEQFF. CDR3 in DNA: TGTGCCAGCAGCCGGACCAACTCCTACAATGAGCAGTTCTTC.

This clonotype was counted only a few times. This sequence joins TRBV28 and TRBJ2-5, with D perhaps given as TRBD1 or TRBD2 (6 bases each). Germline CDR1 MDHEN, CDR2 SYDVKM. V was shortened by 6 bases and J by 1 base, with 18 bases between the two germline ends. This CDR3 has 16 residues. The CDR3 DNA is TGTGCCAGCAGGGGGGGCCCCTCCTATTCCCAAGAGACCCAGTACTTC. This translates into CASRGGPSYSQETQYF.

In this sample, this clonotype turned up a few times. The chain couples TRBV7-6 to TRBJ1-1; D is unclear. Germline V gives CDR1 SGHVS, CDR2 FNYEAQ. This CDR3 is built from 15 residues. V gave up 5 bases and J gave up 5 bases, with 18 bases separating them. Here the CDR3 reads CASSREGGMVTEAFF. CDR3 in DNA: TGTGCCAGCAGCCGCGAAGGAGGGATGGTTACTGAAGCTTTCTTT.

Of note for this clonotype: At one of its ends the junction is not consistent with the germline gene, which may arise from a read error. V and J are TRBV29-1 and TRBJ2-3, with a possible D match to TRBD1 (6 bases). CDR3 length: 14 residues. Germline V lookup: CDR1 SQVTM, CDR2 ANQGSEA. The CDR3 region is CSAGVGDVADTHYF. In nucleotides, the CDR3 is TGCAGCGCAGGGGTAGGGGATGTGGCAGATACGCATTATTTT.

This clonotype has at least ten counts. The chain combines TRBV7-2 with TRBJ2-7; 10 bases map to TRBD2. The trim removed 0 bases at V and 8 bases at J, leaving 4 bases unmatched. Germline V gene lookup returns CDR1 SGHTA and CDR2 FQGNSA. The CDR3 totals 14 residues. As DNA, the CDR3 is TGTGCCAGCAGCTTAGCCTTAGCGGGGGGCCAGCAGTACTTC. It codes for CASSLALAGGQQYF.

J is TRBJ2-4 and V is TRBV11-2; D unclear. This CDR3 spans 17 amino acids. CDR1 is SGHAT and CDR2 is FQNNGV in the germline V gene. Deletions cut 1 base from V and 2 bases from J, with 15 bases between. For the CDR3, the DNA is TGTGCCAGCAGCTTAGGGGCTTCCGACCGGTCCAAAAACATTCAGTACTTC. Translated, it gives CASSLGASDRSKNIQYF.

The chain joins TRBV4-3 to TRBJ2-1; D not resolved. The V gene lost 3 bases and the J gene lost 0 bases, with 15 bases spanning the gap. There are 17 residues in the CDR3. Germline lookup yields CDR1 LGHNA and CDR2 YSLEER. In nucleotides, the CDR3 is TGCGCCAGCAGCCACCAGACCACGATGAGCTCCTACAATGAGCAGTTCTTC. Its protein product is CASSHQTTMSSYNEQFF.

The chain employs TRBV29-1 and TRBJ2-1; tentatively, D is TRBD1 or TRBD2 (5 bases each). The CDR3 runs 12 residues. Trimming stripped 7 bases from V and 10 bases from J, with 17 bases between. Germline V gives CDR1 SQVTM, CDR2 ANQGSEA. The CDR3 sequence: CSGAPGAKEQFF. DNA of the CDR3: TGCAGCGGCGCACCCGGGGCAAAAGAGCAGTTCTTC.

The chain uses TRBV12-3 or TRBV12-4 and TRBJ2-1, with D perhaps matching TRBD2 (6 bases). The germline V and J ends were trimmed by 6 bases and 4 bases, with 16 bases remaining between them. CDR3 length: 15 residues. The CDR3 spells CASSPRETSYNEQFF. For the CDR3, the DNA is TGTGCCAGCAGCCCGAGGGAGACTAGTTACAATGAGCAGTTCTTC.

Turning to this clonotype: The junction shows a germline mismatch at one end, possibly a read error. The V gene is TRBV2, the J gene TRBJ1-2; 9 nucleotides line up with TRBD1. The germline V gene encodes CDR1 SNHLY and CDR2 FYNNEI. CDR3 length: 11 amino acids. The DNA of the CDR3 is TGTGCCAGCAGTGAAGCCGGACAGGGGACGTTC. Translated: CASSEAGQGTF. The full variable domain, its missing parts supplied by reference TRBV2 and TRBJ1-2, is EPEVTQTPSHQVTQMGQEVILRCVPISNHLYFYWYRQILGQKVEFLVSFYNNEISEKSEIFDDQFSVERPDGSNFTLKIRSTKLEDSAMYFCASSEAGQGTFGSGTRLTVV.